These T cell receptor beta chains were read from a single sample in a study of OX40 agonist ivuxolimab in advanced cancers. Assay used: immunoSEQ multiplex PCR; TCRdb lists only in-frame clones, some missing. The sample carries 25,000 to 35,000 clones, around 83% recorded once. The sample was CD4+ or CD8+ T cells sorted from blood, taken in a trial of the OX40 agonist ivuxolimab. All receptors derive from an adult with an advanced solid tumor such as melanoma, head and neck, liver or kidney cancer. Both conserved end residues are part of each CDR3. Fields, in order: V gene, D gene, clone size, J gene, CDR3 DNA, CDR3 protein. D genes are given only for firm matches. Size is stated for part of the rows, as once, few or many counts, or as a class when the clone is expanded.

TRBV5-1	NA	NA	TRBJ1-2	TGCGCCAGCAGCTTGACAAGCGTAAACTATGGCTACACCTTC	CASSLTSVNYGYTF
TRBV4-1	NA	NA	TRBJ2-3	TGCGCCAGCAGCCAGAGGGCCGCCTCCGGCACAGATACGCAGTATTTT	CASSQRAASGTDTQYF
TRBV2	NA	few	TRBJ1-2	TGTGCCAGCAGCGGGGCGCCGACCTATGGCTACACCTTC	CASSGAPTYGYTF
TRBV23-1	NA	NA	TRBJ1-1	TGCGCCAGCAGTCCTTCAGGGAGGACTGAAGCTTTCTTT	CASSPSGRTEAFF
TRBV28	TRBD1	NA	TRBJ1-5	TGTGCCAGCCACAGGGGAAGCAATCAGCCCCAGCATTTT	CASHRGSNQPQHF
TRBV7-9	NA	NA	TRBJ2-5	TGTGCCAGCAGCTTAGCGATCTCCGGACAAGAGACCCAGTACTTC	CASSLAISGQETQYF
TRBV6-5	NA	NA	TRBJ2-7	TGTGCCAGCAGTTGGGGGGAAGGGTACGAGCAGTACTTC	CASSWGEGYEQYF
TRBV23-1	NA	NA	TRBJ1-2	TGCGCCAGCAGTCAATTACGCTGTAAACAGGGAGCCCTCTACTATGGCTACACCTTC	CASSQLRCKQGALYYGYTF
TRBV4-1	NA	NA	TRBJ1-4	TGCGCCAGCAGCCAAGAAAAGACGGGGCGTGAAAAACTGTTTTTT	CASSQEKTGREKLFF
TRBV7-2	NA	NA	TRBJ1-2	TGTGCCAGCAGCTTAGCGGCGGACTATGGCTACACCTTC	CASSLAADYGYTF
TRBV5-6	NA	NA	TRBJ2-7	TGTGCCAGCCGCCTATTGGACTCCTACGAGCAGTACTTC	CASRLLDSYEQYF
TRBV10-3	NA	once	TRBJ2-5	TGTGCCATCAGTGGGGCCCCCCAAGAGACCCAGTACTTC	CAISGAPQETQYF
TRBV7-9	NA	once	TRBJ2-7	TGTGCCAGCAGCTTAGCCTGGGGGCACTACGAGCAGTACTTC	CASSLAWGHYEQYF
TRBV18	NA	NA	TRBJ1-1	TGTGCCAGCTCACTACAGGCAAACACTGAAGCTTTCTTT	CASSLQANTEAFF
TRBV5-6	NA	few	TRBJ2-1	TGTGCCAGCAGCAAAGACTTTAGCTCCTACAATGAGCAGTTCTTC	CASSKDFSSYNEQFF
TRBV19	NA	NA	TRBJ2-7	TGTGCCAGTAGTAACCGGGACGCAAGCTCCTACGAGCAGTACTTC	CASSNRDASSYEQYF
TRBV11-2	NA	NA	TRBJ2-1	TGTGCCAGCAGCTTAGTATTGACAGGGCAGTTCTTC	CASSLVLTGQFF
TRBV7-6	NA	NA	TRBJ2-6	TGTGCCAGCAGCCAGTTGGCTGCTGGGGCCAACGTCCTGACTTTC	CASSQLAAGANVLTF
TRBV28	NA	medium-sized	TRBJ1-2	TGTGCCAGCAGAGGGGGCTATGGCTACACCTTC	CASRGGYGYTF
TRBV7-8	NA	NA	TRBJ1-1	TGTGCCAGCAGCCCCTACCCGGGGAATGAAGCTTTCTTT	CASSPYPGNEAFF
TRBV7-9	TRBD2	NA	TRBJ2-1	TGTGCCAGCAGCTTACTCGGGACTAGCGGTATGGGAAAAAATGAGCAGTTCTTC	CASSLLGTSGMGKNEQFF
TRBV5-5	NA	NA	TRBJ1-1	TGTGCCAGCAGCTTATTGAACACTGAAGCTTTCTTT	CASSLLNTEAFF
TRBV29-1	NA	NA	TRBJ2-3	TGCAGCGTTACGGGGAGGCCAGATCTTAGCACAGATACGCAGTATTTT	CSVTGRPDLSTDTQYF
TRBV2	NA	NA	TRBJ2-2	TGTGCCAGCAGTAGGGGAGCGGCGAACACCGGGGAGCTGTTTTTT	CASSRGAANTGELFF
TRBV7-9	NA	NA	TRBJ1-3	TGTGCCAGCAACGACAGATCCGGAAACACCATATATTTT	CASNDRSGNTIYF
TRBV10-2	TRBD1	NA	TRBJ2-7	TGCGCCAGCACCGGGACAGGGGCCTACGAGCAGTACTTC	CASTGTGAYEQYF
TRBV6-1	TRBD1	NA	TRBJ1-2	TGTGCCAGCAGTGATATTTCTTTTCAGGGGGACGGCTACACCTTC	CASSDISFQGDGYTF
TRBV29-1	NA	NA	TRBJ2-1	TGCAGCGTTGAAAGACTAGGAGGGATTGAGCAGTTCTTC	CSVERLGGIEQFF
TRBV13	TRBD2	NA	TRBJ2-3	TGTGCCAGCAGCTTTCTAGCGGGGGGGCCCGTGGTGACAGATACGCAGTATTTT	CASSFLAGGPVVTDTQYF